A single sample is the source of the 7 T cell receptor beta chains below, sequenced in a study of T cells in Graves' hyperthyroidism and ophthalmopathy. Template material for amplifying TCR beta CDR3 regions consisted of RNA transcripts. The HTBI primer set was used in a first-round RT-PCR of the TCR CDR3. One entry per CDR3 protein, called by TCRdb with MiXCR from the multiplex PCR reads. This sample carries 340,000 or so distinct CDR3 sequences, 21% of them seen once, and the ten largest clones take 50% to 65%. The sequenced sample was blood. The receptors were sampled from a woman in her fifties or sixties with Graves' hyperthyroidism.

The V and J genes are TRBV24-1 and TRBJ1-2, with D unresolved. This CDR3 is 11 amino acids long. V was shortened by 0 bases and J by 10 bases, with 5 bases between the two germline ends. Germline CDR1 is KGHDR and CDR2 is SFDVKD. The CDR3 DNA follows: TGTGCCACCAGTGATTTGGGTTCCTACACCTTC. Protein sequence: CATSDLGSYTF.

This clonotype was recorded at least ten times. The chain has TRBV7-9 and TRBJ2-7; 9 nucleotides match TRBD1. Germline V CDR1 and CDR2: SEHNR, FQNEAQ (reference sequence). V was clipped by 5 bases and J by 5 bases; unmatched bases: 10. CDR3 size: 15 residues. CDR3 residues: CASSRTRDRDNEQYF. The CDR3 DNA sequence: TGTGCCAGCAGCCGAACACGGGACAGGGATAACGAGCAGTACTTC.

V usage is TRBV28 and J usage is TRBJ2-5; 11 positions agree with TRBD1. The CDR3 runs to 16 residues. J lost 3 bases, V lost 2 bases, and 5 bases had no gene match. The germline V gene encodes CDR1 MDHEN and CDR2 SYDVKM. In DNA form, the CDR3 reads TGTGCCAGCAGTTTAAGGACAGGGGGCCTTAAAGAGACCCAGTACTTC. Protein product: CASSLRTGGLKETQYF.

This clonotype was counted many times. The V gene is TRBV18, the J gene TRBJ1-6; possibly TRBD1 for D (6 bases). This CDR3 spans 14 amino acids. Germline values: CDR1 KGHSH, CDR2 LQKENI. V gave up 5 bases and J gave up 7 bases, with 12 bases separating them. The CDR3 coding sequence is TGTGCCAGCTCAGAGGACAGAGGAAATTCACCCCTCCACTTT. This codes for CASSEDRGNSPLHF. Variable domain in full (rest from reference TRBV18 and TRBJ1-6): NAGVMQNPRHLVRRRGQEARLRCSPMKGHSHVYWYRQLPEEGLKFMVYLQKENIIDESGMPKERFSAEFPKEGPSILRIQQVVRGDSAAYFCASSEDRGNSPLHFGNGTRLTVT.

There are many counts of this clonotype. The genes are TRBV7-9 and TRBJ2-4; D might be TRBD1 or TRBD2, each matching 5 bases. V was pared by 4 bases and J by 3 bases, with 10 bases between. Germline V gene sequence: CDR1 SEHNR, CDR2 FQNEAQ (reference sequence). This CDR3 has 14 residues. CDR3 nucleotide sequence: TGTGCCAGCAGCTACGGGGCTGGCAAAAACATTCAGTACTTC. Its protein product is CASSYGAGKNIQYF.

This clonotype was detected a few times. The chain employs TRBV6-1 and TRBJ2-1; 12 bases line up with TRBD1. The CDR3 is made up of 15 amino acids. Per germline, CDR1 MNHNS and CDR2 SASEGT. V lost 10 bases, J lost 6 bases, and 10 bases stayed unmatched. CDR3 amino acids: CATYPGQGASNEQFF. The CDR3 DNA follows: TGTGCCACCTATCCGGGACAGGGGGCGAGCAATGAGCAGTTCTTC.

CDR3 sequence: CAWSDPGNTIYF. Written as DNA, the CDR3 is TGTGCCTGGAGTGACCCTGGAAACACCATATATTTT. The chain uses TRBV30 and TRBJ1-3, with D hard to call. Trimming pared 1 base from V and 2 bases from J, leaving 3 bases between. The CDR3 is made up of 12 amino acids. Per the germline V gene, CDR1 is GTSNPN and CDR2 is SVGIG (reference sequence).